These T cell receptor beta chains were read from a single sample in a study of CD4 T cell repertoires in COVID-19. Measured with immunoSEQ multiplex PCR; TCRdb has only the in-frame clones, and not every one. The repertoire holds about 75,000 clones, 83% seen once, with 0.45% to 0.7% in the top ten. The sequencing here drew on CD4+ T cells from peripheral blood, taken after recovery from COVID-19. The source is a human donor who had COVID-19. The CDR3 runs from the conserved cysteine through the conserved F or W. The D gene is left open where the match is weak. Clone size is shown for a subset of rows, as once, few, many or a class of expanded clone.

v_call: TRBV12-5; d_call: NA; clone_size: once; j_call: TRBJ2-5; cdr3_aa: CASGVAETQYF; cdr3_nt: TGTGCTAGTGGTGTAGCTGAGACCCAGTACTTC
v_call: TRBV6-4; d_call: NA; clone_size: NA; j_call: TRBJ1-3; cdr3_aa: CAARRETIYF; cdr3_nt: TGTGCCGCCCGACGAGAAACCATATATTTT
v_call: TRBV27; d_call: NA; clone_size: NA; j_call: TRBJ1-2; cdr3_aa: CASSPAWRLDYTF; cdr3_nt: TGTGCCAGCAGTCCCGCTTGGAGGCTGGACTACACCTTC
v_call: TRBV21-1; d_call: NA; clone_size: few; j_call: TRBJ2-7; cdr3_aa: CASSGDRRFLYEQYF; cdr3_nt: TGTGCCAGCAGCGGGGACAGGCGTTTTCTCTACGAGCAGTACTTC
v_call: TRBV25-1; d_call: TRBD2; clone_size: NA; j_call: TRBJ2-1; cdr3_aa: CASSEYGEGVGNNEQFF; cdr3_nt: TGTGCCAGCAGTGAATATGGGGAGGGAGTAGGGAACAATGAGCAGTTCTTC
v_call: TRBV6-5; d_call: NA; clone_size: NA; j_call: TRBJ1-1; cdr3_aa: CASTPRGAYTEAFF; cdr3_nt: TGTGCCAGCACCCCTAGGGGGGCGTACACTGAAGCTTTCTTT
v_call: TRBV7-9; d_call: NA; clone_size: few; j_call: TRBJ1-5; cdr3_aa: CASSFGEGSQHF; cdr3_nt: TGTGCCAGCAGCTTTGGGGAAGGGTCCCAGCATTTT
v_call: TRBV18; d_call: TRBD1; clone_size: NA; j_call: TRBJ2-7; cdr3_aa: CASSTTDRSYEQYF; cdr3_nt: TGTGCCAGCTCGACCACGGACAGGTCCTACGAGCAGTACTTC
v_call: TRBV7-8; d_call: NA; clone_size: NA; j_call: TRBJ1-1; cdr3_aa: CASSQQGRTNTEAFF; cdr3_nt: TGTGCCAGCAGCCAACAGGGACGGACGAACACTGAAGCTTTCTTT
v_call: TRBV29-1; d_call: NA; clone_size: NA; j_call: TRBJ1-1; cdr3_aa: CSVEDGGNPEAFF; cdr3_nt: TGCAGCGTTGAAGATGGGGGTAACCCTGAAGCTTTCTTT
v_call: TRBV7-2; d_call: NA; clone_size: NA; j_call: TRBJ1-5; cdr3_aa: CASSLGTGWTQPQHF; cdr3_nt: TGTGCCAGCAGCTTAGGCACAGGGTGGACTCAGCCCCAGCATTTT
v_call: TRBV7-9; d_call: TRBD2; clone_size: NA; j_call: TRBJ2-3; cdr3_aa: CASSLETSKQQYF; cdr3_nt: TGTGCCAGCAGCTTAGAGACTAGCAAGCAGCAGTATTTT
v_call: TRBV24-1; d_call: NA; clone_size: NA; j_call: TRBJ1-3; cdr3_aa: CATSDPDSAGNTIYF; cdr3_nt: TGTGCCACCAGTGATCCGGACAGCGCTGGAAACACCATATATTTT
v_call: TRBV6-1; d_call: NA; clone_size: NA; j_call: TRBJ1-6; cdr3_aa: CASSEAPASSYNSPLHF; cdr3_nt: TGTGCCAGCAGTGAAGCCCCGGCTAGCTCCTATAATTCACCCCTCCACTTT
v_call: TRBV11-2; d_call: TRBD1; clone_size: NA; j_call: TRBJ2-1; cdr3_aa: CASSLTGDGNEQFF; cdr3_nt: TGTGCCAGCAGCTTGACAGGGGACGGCAATGAGCAGTTCTTC
v_call: TRBV5-5; d_call: TRBD1; clone_size: NA; j_call: TRBJ2-2; cdr3_aa: CASSLRDRGDNTNTGELFF; cdr3_nt: TGTGCCAGCAGCTTGCGGGACAGGGGCGATAACACGAACACCGGGGAGCTGTTTTTT
v_call: TRBV6-1; d_call: TRBD1; clone_size: NA; j_call: TRBJ2-7; cdr3_aa: CASSRDRDDEQYF; cdr3_nt: TGTGCCAGCAGCCGGGACAGGGACGACGAGCAGTACTTC
v_call: TRBV6-1; d_call: TRBD1; clone_size: NA; j_call: TRBJ1-4; cdr3_aa: CASSEQGAVEKLFF; cdr3_nt: TGTGCCAGCAGTGAACAGGGGGCTGTTGAAAAACTGTTTTTT
v_call: TRBV4-1; d_call: NA; clone_size: NA; j_call: TRBJ1-1; cdr3_aa: CASSQERNTEAFF; cdr3_nt: TGCGCCAGCAGCCAAGAGAGGAACACTGAAGCTTTCTTT
v_call: TRBV7-2; d_call: NA; clone_size: few; j_call: TRBJ2-1; cdr3_aa: CASSLAGGNYNEQFF; cdr3_nt: TGTGCCAGCAGCTTAGCCGGGGGAAACTACAATGAGCAGTTCTTC
v_call: TRBV29-1; d_call: TRBD1; clone_size: NA; j_call: TRBJ2-6; cdr3_aa: CSGPQGAGANVLTF; cdr3_nt: TGCAGCGGACCACAGGGGGCTGGGGCCAACGTCCTGACTTTC
v_call: TRBV7-2; d_call: TRBD1; clone_size: few; j_call: TRBJ1-3; cdr3_aa: CASRPGGNSGNTIYF; cdr3_nt: TGTGCCAGCAGACCAGGGGGTAACTCTGGAAACACCATATATTTT
v_call: TRBV10-2; d_call: TRBD2; clone_size: NA; j_call: TRBJ2-2; cdr3_aa: CASSELAGANTGELFF; cdr3_nt: TGCGCCAGCAGTGAACTAGCGGGTGCGAACACCGGGGAGCTGTTTTTT
v_call: TRBV2; d_call: NA; clone_size: NA; j_call: TRBJ1-3; cdr3_aa: CASSVGDPSSGNTIYF; cdr3_nt: TGTGCCAGCAGTGTTGGGGACCCGAGCTCTGGAAACACCATATATTTT
v_call: TRBV7-6; d_call: NA; clone_size: NA; j_call: TRBJ1-1; cdr3_aa: CASSLAADTEAFF; cdr3_nt: TGTGCCAGCAGCTTAGCGGCGGACACTGAAGCTTTCTTT
v_call: TRBV5-1; d_call: TRBD2; clone_size: NA; j_call: TRBJ2-7; cdr3_aa: CASSRSGTSGTYEQYF; cdr3_nt: TGCGCCAGCAGCAGATCCGGGACTAGCGGAACCTACGAGCAGTACTTC
v_call: TRBV7-8; d_call: NA; clone_size: NA; j_call: TRBJ1-2; cdr3_aa: CASSFRGGFYGYTF; cdr3_nt: TGTGCCAGCAGCTTCCGCGGGGGATTCTATGGCTACACCTTC
v_call: TRBV28; d_call: TRBD1; clone_size: NA; j_call: TRBJ2-5; cdr3_aa: CATGQASETQYF; cdr3_nt: TGTGCCACTGGACAGGCCTCGGAGACCCAGTACTTC
v_call: TRBV7-3; d_call: NA; clone_size: once; j_call: TRBJ2-3; cdr3_aa: CASSLGLSRNTDTQYF; cdr3_nt: TGTGCCAGCAGCTTAGGGTTATCGCGGAACACAGATACGCAGTATTTT
v_call: TRBV28; d_call: TRBD1; clone_size: NA; j_call: TRBJ2-2; cdr3_aa: CASSSNPGQGGRVTGELFF; cdr3_nt: TGTGCCAGCAGTTCTAATCCGGGACAGGGGGGTCGGGTCACCGGGGAGCTGTTTTTT
v_call: TRBV6-5; d_call: NA; clone_size: NA; j_call: TRBJ1-4; cdr3_aa: CASRHPGHNEKLFF; cdr3_nt: TGTGCCAGCAGACATCCGGGACATAATGAAAAACTGTTTTTT
v_call: TRBV5-1; d_call: TRBD1; clone_size: few; j_call: TRBJ2-5; cdr3_aa: CASSFAGTGGETQYF; cdr3_nt: TGCGCCAGCAGCTTCGCCGGGACAGGGGGAGAGACCCAGTACTTC
v_call: TRBV19; d_call: NA; clone_size: few; j_call: TRBJ2-1; cdr3_aa: CASKKDTGGEQFF; cdr3_nt: TGTGCCAGTAAGAAGGACACCGGGGGCGAGCAGTTCTTC
v_call: TRBV2; d_call: NA; clone_size: NA; j_call: TRBJ2-3; cdr3_aa: CASSERLARGDTQYF; cdr3_nt: TGTGCCAGCAGTGAGAGGTTGGCAAGGGGAGATACGCAGTATTTT
v_call: TRBV11-2; d_call: TRBD2; clone_size: NA; j_call: TRBJ2-7; cdr3_aa: CASSGLAGVYEQYF; cdr3_nt: TGTGCCAGCAGCGGACTAGCGGGTGTCTACGAGCAGTACTTC
v_call: TRBV6-1; d_call: TRBD1; clone_size: NA; j_call: TRBJ2-2; cdr3_aa: CASSVLDRGLTGELFF; cdr3_nt: TGTGCCAGCAGTGTCTTAGACAGGGGGCTCACCGGGGAGCTGTTTTTT
v_call: TRBV7-2; d_call: TRBD2; clone_size: NA; j_call: TRBJ2-1; cdr3_aa: CASSPRPLAGGSNEQFF; cdr3_nt: TGTGCCAGCAGCCCCCGACCTCTAGCGGGAGGGAGCAATGAGCAGTTCTTC
v_call: TRBV28; d_call: TRBD2; clone_size: NA; j_call: TRBJ2-7; cdr3_aa: CASSWTSGTYEQYF; cdr3_nt: TGTGCCAGCAGTTGGACTAGCGGGACATACGAGCAGTACTTC
v_call: TRBV6-5; d_call: NA; clone_size: NA; j_call: TRBJ1-1; cdr3_aa: CASGTEVNTEAFF; cdr3_nt: TGTGCCAGTGGGACCGAGGTGAACACTGAAGCTTTCTTT
v_call: TRBV6-5; d_call: NA; clone_size: NA; j_call: TRBJ2-7; cdr3_aa: CASSYSMFGQSYEQYF; cdr3_nt: TGTGCCAGCAGTTACTCGATGTTTGGGCAGAGCTACGAGCAGTACTTC
v_call: TRBV6-5; d_call: NA; clone_size: NA; j_call: TRBJ2-5; cdr3_aa: CASSRGTAQETQYF; cdr3_nt: TGTGCCAGCAGTCGCGGGACAGCCCAAGAGACCCAGTACTTC
v_call: TRBV3-1/TRBV3-2; d_call: NA; clone_size: NA; j_call: TRBJ2-6; cdr3_aa: CASSQEAQAGANVLTF; cdr3_nt: TGTGCCAGCAGCCAAGAAGCTCAGGCTGGGGCCAACGTCCTGACTTTC
v_call: TRBV29-1; d_call: NA; clone_size: NA; j_call: TRBJ1-1; cdr3_aa: CSVDSFVAGGRGTEAFF; cdr3_nt: TGCAGCGTTGATTCTTTTGTAGCTGGGGGGCGCGGGACTGAAGCTTTCTTT
v_call: TRBV9; d_call: NA; clone_size: NA; j_call: TRBJ2-7; cdr3_aa: CASSAHYSGSYEQYF; cdr3_nt: TGTGCCAGCAGCGCACACTATAGCGGCTCCTACGAGCAGTACTTC
v_call: TRBV28; d_call: NA; clone_size: NA; j_call: TRBJ1-1; cdr3_aa: CASSLETTMRAEAFF; cdr3_nt: TGTGCCAGCAGTTTGGAGACGACGATGAGGGCTGAAGCTTTCTTT
v_call: TRBV11-1; d_call: NA; clone_size: NA; j_call: TRBJ1-1; cdr3_aa: CASSLGLRENTEAFF; cdr3_nt: TGTGCCAGCAGCTTAGGTCTTAGGGAGAACACTGAAGCTTTCTTT
v_call: TRBV28; d_call: TRBD1; clone_size: NA; j_call: TRBJ2-2; cdr3_aa: CASKRTGGITGELFF; cdr3_nt: TGTGCCAGCAAAAGGACAGGGGGAATCACCGGGGAGCTGTTTTTT
v_call: TRBV9; d_call: NA; clone_size: few; j_call: TRBJ1-1; cdr3_aa: CASSVGVGSEAFF; cdr3_nt: TGTGCCAGCAGCGTAGGAGTAGGGTCTGAAGCTTTCTTT
v_call: TRBV12-1; d_call: NA; clone_size: NA; j_call: TRBJ2-5; cdr3_aa: CASSFGFQAQETQYF; cdr3_nt: TGTGCCAGCAGCTTTGGATTCCAGGCCCAAGAGACCCAGTACTTC
v_call: TRBV15; d_call: NA; clone_size: NA; j_call: TRBJ2-5; cdr3_aa: CATSEGYETQYF; cdr3_nt: TGTGCCACCAGCGAGGGATACGAGACCCAGTACTTC
v_call: TRBV9; d_call: NA; clone_size: once; j_call: TRBJ2-1; cdr3_aa: CASSVDLLRGEQFF; cdr3_nt: TGTGCCAGCAGCGTGGACCTACTGAGGGGTGAGCAGTTCTTC
v_call: TRBV10-2; d_call: TRBD2; clone_size: NA; j_call: TRBJ2-1; cdr3_aa: CASSTSSGRINEQFF; cdr3_nt: TGCGCCAGCAGTACCTCCAGCGGGAGGATAAATGAGCAGTTCTTC
v_call: TRBV7-9; d_call: NA; clone_size: NA; j_call: TRBJ1-2; cdr3_aa: CASSQGAGRNGYTF; cdr3_nt: TGTGCCAGCAGCCAGGGAGCAGGGCGGAATGGCTACACCTTC
v_call: TRBV11-2; d_call: TRBD1; clone_size: NA; j_call: TRBJ2-7; cdr3_aa: CASSQDRAYEQYF; cdr3_nt: TGTGCCAGCAGCCAAGACAGGGCCTACGAGCAGTACTTC
v_call: TRBV2; d_call: NA; clone_size: NA; j_call: TRBJ2-7; cdr3_aa: CASSSSMAYEQYF; cdr3_nt: TGTGCCAGCAGTTCTAGCATGGCCTACGAGCAGTACTTC